This TCR beta chain was recorded in a study of cytomegalovirus exposure and HLA in healthy donors. Study findings and constraints: Of the V segments, some could not be distinguished, including TRBV6-2 and TRBV6-3, and were excluded. When analyzed later, the rates of TCR association showed variation by HLA locus, with DRB1 the most and HLA-C the fewest. Using a false discovery rate of 0.05, a later analysis showed that about 16,000 TCR beta sequences were associated with HLA alleles.

Germline-derived CDR1 and CDR2 are MNHEY and SMNVEV (reference sequence). V shed 2 bases and J shed 0 bases, with 13 bases lying between them. The CDR3 spans 16 residues. Researchers ran the PCR with 60 Vbeta and 13 Jbeta primers. Libraries were prepared by immunoSEQ multiplex PCR; TCRdb keeps only in-frame clonotypes and omits some of them. The table has about 90,000 clones, approximately 80% seen once; the top ten hold roughly 2.5%. Turning to this clone: Its target is not known.

Though probably carrying unrecorded immune exposures, donors were nominally healthy at sampling. Sequences were obtained from PBMCs. The rearrangement links TRBV27 to TRBJ1-2; D call uncertain. The receptor's source is a young man in good health and CMV-seronegative. The CDR3 here is CASSLVWGGTNYGYTF. The CDR3 DNA reads as TGTGCCAGCAGTTTAGTTTGGGGAGGGACTAACTATGGCTACACCTTC.